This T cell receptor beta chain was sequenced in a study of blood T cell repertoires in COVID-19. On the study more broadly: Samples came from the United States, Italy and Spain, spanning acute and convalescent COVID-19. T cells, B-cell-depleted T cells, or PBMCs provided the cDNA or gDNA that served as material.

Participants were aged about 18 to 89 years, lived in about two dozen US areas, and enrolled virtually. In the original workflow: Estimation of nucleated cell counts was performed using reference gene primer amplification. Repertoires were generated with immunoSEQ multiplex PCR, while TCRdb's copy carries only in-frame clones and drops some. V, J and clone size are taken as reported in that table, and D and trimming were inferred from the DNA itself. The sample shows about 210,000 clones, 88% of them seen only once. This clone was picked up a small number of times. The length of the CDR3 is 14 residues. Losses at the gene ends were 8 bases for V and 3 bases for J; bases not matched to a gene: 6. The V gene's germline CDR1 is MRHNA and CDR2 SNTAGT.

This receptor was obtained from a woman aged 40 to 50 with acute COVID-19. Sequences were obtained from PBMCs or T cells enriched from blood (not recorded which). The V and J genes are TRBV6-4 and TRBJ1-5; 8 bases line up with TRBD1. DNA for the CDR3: TGTGCCAGCTCCGAGACAGGGGACAATCAGCCCCAGCATTTT. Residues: CASSETGDNQPQHF.